The 25 T cell receptor beta chains reported below all come from one sample, sequenced in a study of cytomegalovirus exposure and HLA in healthy donors. The PCR had 60 Vbeta and 13 Jbeta primers. Repertoires were generated with immunoSEQ multiplex PCR, while TCRdb's copy carries only in-frame clones and drops some. This table holds under 110,000 clones, 60% to 80% found once. The sample consisted of PBMCs. All receptors derive from a boy between 10 and 17 years old in good health and CMV-seronegative.

The chain uses TRBV11-2 and TRBJ1-4; weak D call: TRBD1 (5 bases). The V gene's germline CDR1 is SGHAT and CDR2 FQNNGV. Trimming pared 4 bases from V and 6 bases from J, leaving 12 bases between. The CDR3 is 14 amino acids. For the CDR3, the DNA is TGTGCCAGCAGCTGGACCTGGGGGGATGAAAAACTGTTTTTT. It encodes CASSWTWGDEKLFF.

The rearrangement uses TRBV6-1 and TRBJ1-1; 7 nucleotides align to TRBD1. The CDR3 contains 15 residues. The V segment lost 6 bases and the J segment 0 bases; nucleotides outside the gene matches: 7. Germline values: CDR1 MNHNS, CDR2 SASEGT. The DNA for the CDR3 is TGTGCCAGCAGGGAAAGGGACAGAGTGAACACTGAAGCTTTCTTT. Amino acid sequence: CASRERDRVNTEAFF.

This clone was found once. The genes are TRBV7-9 and TRBJ1-2; D possibly corresponds to TRBD1 (5 bases). Germline lookup yields CDR1 SEHNR and CDR2 FQNEAQ (reference sequence). V lost 5 bases and J lost 4, with 17 bases in between. This CDR3 spans 15 amino acids. In DNA form, the CDR3 reads TGTGCCAGCAGCCCGAGGGAGGGGATGGCCTATGGCTACACCTTC. Translation gives CASSPREGMAYGYTF.

This chain links TRBV4-2 with TRBJ2-7, with 11 bases identical to TRBD2. The V gene's germline CDR1 is LGHNA and CDR2 YNFKEQ. The ends lost 3 bases at V and 3 bases at J; junction bases unmatched: 7. The CDR3 sequence is 16 residues long. The CDR3 sequence is CASSHGPGLAVYEQYF. The CDR3 DNA follows: TGTGCCAGCAGCCACGGCCCGGGACTAGCGGTCTACGAGCAGTACTTC.

The rearrangement uses TRBV4-3 and TRBJ2-7, with a weak D call TRBD1 (6 bases). V dropped 1 base and J dropped 2 bases, with 12 bases sitting between them. The germline gives CDR1 LGHNA, CDR2 YSLEER. This CDR3 is 15 amino acids long. The CDR3 reads CASSQVVRGPYEQYF. CDR3 bases: TGCGCCAGCAGCCAAGTTGTCAGGGGCCCCTACGAGCAGTACTTC.

The rearrangement joins TRBV5-1 to TRBJ1-1; 8 bases are a match to TRBD1. Trimming at V came to 7 bases and at J to 6 bases, leaving 14 bases not matched to a gene. This CDR3 is 15 amino acids long. The V gene's germline CDR1 is SGHRS and CDR2 YFSETQ. The CDR3 is CASCQNPDRVAEAFF. CDR3 DNA sequence: TGCGCCAGCTGCCAAAACCCGGACAGGGTCGCTGAAGCTTTCTTT.

The chain joins TRBV28 to TRBJ1-5; D is unclear. The CDR3 length is 13 residues. Germline CDR1 and CDR2: MDHEN and SYDVKM. Trimming shortened V by 3 bases and J by 7 bases, and 10 bases separated the two germline ends. The CDR3 reads CASSLRERQPQHF. The CDR3 DNA reads TGTGCCAGCAGTTTGCGGGAGCGGCAGCCCCAGCATTTT.

A note on this clone: Other nucleotide sequences in the sample specify the same CDR3. This chain connects TRBV6-5 to TRBJ1-2, with unresolved D. In germline, CDR1 is MNHEY, CDR2 SVGAGI. V was cut by 2 bases and J by 4 bases, with 5 bases left in between. The CDR3 has 12 amino acids. The CDR3 nucleotides are TGTGCCAGCAGTTACCGGGGCTATGGCTACACCTTC. Protein sequence: CASSYRGYGYTF.

V is TRBV18 and J is TRBJ2-5; D call uncertain. The CDR3 is 13 amino acids. Germline assignment: CDR1 KGHSH and CDR2 LQKENI. Trimming left V 2 bases short and J 2 bases short, with 6 bases between. The CDR3 sequence: CASSPVQQETQYF. CDR3 DNA sequence: TGTGCCAGCTCACCAGTGCAGCAAGAGACCCAGTACTTC.

The genes are TRBV28 and TRBJ2-1, with 8 bases fitting TRBD1. Germline-derived CDR1 and CDR2 are MDHEN and SYDVKM. V shed 5 bases, J shed 3 bases, and the junction held 6 bases outside the gene matches. The CDR3 is made up of 15 amino acids. The CDR3 loop is CASSDRQGRYNEQFF. As DNA, the CDR3 is TGTGCCAGCAGTGACCGACAGGGGCGCTACAATGAGCAGTTCTTC.

The rearrangement joins TRBV28 to TRBJ1-5; TRBD1 might be the D (6 bases). Germline CDR1 MDHEN, CDR2 SYDVKM. Trimming took off 2 bases at V and 0 bases at J, with 8 bases between the two ends. CDR3 length: 15 amino acids. The CDR3 DNA follows: TGTGCCAGCAGTTTAAGACAGGTTAGCAATCAGCCCCAGCATTTT. It codes for CASSLRQVSNQPQHF.

The chain uses TRBV19 and TRBJ2-1; 9 bases map to TRBD2. Trimming removed 6 bases from V and 6 bases from J; junction bases left unmatched: 3. CDR3 size: 13 residues. Germline CDR1 LNHDA, CDR2 SQIVND (reference sequence). In nucleotides, the CDR3 is TGTGCCAGTAGCTTACTAGCGGGCAATGAGCAGTTCTTC. Protein sequence: CASSLLAGNEQFF. Full variable domain (outside the CDR3, taken from reference TRBV19 and TRBJ2-1): DGGITQSPKYLFRKEGQNVTLSCEQNLNHDAMYWYRQDPGQGLRLIYYSQIVNDFQKGDIAEGYSVSREKKESFPLTVTSAQKNPTAFYLCASSLLAGNEQFFGPGTRLTVL.

This rearrangement joins TRBV19 to TRBJ2-1; D possibly corresponds to TRBD2 (5 bases). Germline CDR1 LNHDA, CDR2 SQIVND (reference sequence). The length of the CDR3 is 15 residues. The V end lost 4 bases, the J end lost 1 base, and 11 bases lay between the germline ends. The CDR3 sequence is CASSKVRGSYNEQFF. CDR3 bases: TGTGCCAGTAGTAAGGTCCGGGGTTCCTACAATGAGCAGTTCTTC.

There are a few counts of this clone. The identical CDR3 is also encoded by other nucleotide sequences in the sample. The chain recombines TRBV30 with TRBJ1-1; D unclear. V dropped 1 base and J dropped 1 base, with 7 bases sitting between them. CDR3 length: 13 amino acids. Germline-derived CDR1 and CDR2 are GTSNPN and SVGIG (reference sequence). CDR3 in amino acids: CAWSAGGNTEAFF. Here the CDR3 DNA reads TGTGCCTGGAGTGCAGGAGGGAACACTGAAGCTTTCTTT.

The CDR3 DNA is TGTGCCAGCAGCTCAGGGACTAGCGGGAGCACAGATACGCAGTATTTT. This translates into CASSSGTSGSTDTQYF. The chain recombines TRBV5-4 with TRBJ2-3, with TRBD2 matching 12 bases. The length of the CDR3 is 16 residues. Germline V gene sequence: CDR1 SGHNT, CDR2 YYREEE (reference sequence). V was clipped by 3 bases and J by 0 bases; unmatched bases: 2.

The DNA for the CDR3 is TGTGCCAGCAGCTTGGGACAGGGGGCCTATGGCTACACCTTC. It is translated as CASSLGQGAYGYTF. The genes are TRBV7-9 and TRBJ1-2; 12 nucleotides align to TRBD1. Trimming cost V 3 bases and J 4 bases; bases outside gene matches: 0. Per germline, CDR1 SEHNR and CDR2 FQNEAQ (reference sequence). The CDR3 extends over 14 amino acids. Supplemented by reference TRBV7-9 and TRBJ1-2, the full variable domain reads DTGVSQNPRHKITKRGQNVTFRCDPISEHNRLYWYRQTLGQGPEFLTYFQNEAQLEKSRLLSDRFSAERPKGSFSTLEIQRTEQGDSAMYLCASSLGQGAYGYTFGSGTRLTVV.

This clone was seen just once. Sequence at one end of the junction differs from germline and may be a read error. This chain links TRBV7-7 with TRBJ2-5; D remains unclear. Germline values: CDR1 SSHAT, CDR2 FNYEAQ (reference sequence). The CDR3 sequence is 15 residues long. The CDR3 DNA follows: TGTGCTAGCAGCTTTAGTTCGCCTGGCCAAGAGACCCAGTACTTC. Its protein is CASSFSSPGQETQYF. Using reference TRBV7-7 and TRBJ2-5 for the parts outside the CDR3, the full variable domain is GAGVSQSPRYKVTKRGQDVTLRCDPISSHATLYWYQQALGQGPEFLTYFNYEAQPDKSGLPSDRFSAERPEGSISTLTIQRTEQRDSAMYRCASSFSSPGQETQYFGPGTRLLVL.

The rearrangement uses TRBV5-1 and TRBJ2-7; D gene unclear. The germline gives CDR1 SGHRS, CDR2 YFSETQ. The CDR3 runs 14 residues. V lost 0 bases and J lost 6, with 13 bases in between. The CDR3, as DNA: TGCGCCAGCAGCTTGGACACCGTAAGTGGCGAGCAGTACTTC. Its protein product is CASSLDTVSGEQYF.

In this sample, this clone turned up a few times. The CDR3, as DNA: TGTGCCAGCAGTTACGGAGGGGAAGAGACCCAGTACTTC. This sequence encodes CASSYGGEETQYF. V usage is TRBV6-5 and J usage is TRBJ2-5; D is possibly TRBD2 (6 bases). Trimming took 2 bases from V and 3 from J, leaving 7 bases between them. CDR1 and CDR2 from the germline V gene are MNHEY and SVGAGI. The CDR3 runs 13 residues.

The genes are TRBV28 and TRBJ2-1; a possible D gene is TRBD1 (5 bases). The CDR3 contains 17 residues. Germline lookup yields CDR1 MDHEN and CDR2 SYDVKM. Trimming pared 3 bases from V and 1 base from J, leaving 16 bases between. DNA of the CDR3: TGTGCCAGCAGTTTGCTTGTTTTGCAGGGTTCCTACAATGAGCAGTTCTTC. This sequence encodes CASSLLVLQGSYNEQFF. Full variable domain (rest looked up from reference TRBV28 and TRBJ2-1): DVKVTQSSRYLVKRTGEKVFLECVQDMDHENMFWYRQDPGLGLRLIYFSYDVKMKEKGDIPEGYSVSREKKERFSLILESASTNQTSMYLCASSLLVLQGSYNEQFFGPGTRLTVL.

This clone was picked up a small number of times. The chain couples TRBV10-1 to TRBJ2-1; unclear D gene. V was cut by 0 bases and J by 4 bases, with 10 bases left in between. Germline assignment: CDR1 WNHNN and CDR2 SYGVQD (reference sequence). This CDR3 region has 15 residues. The CDR3 DNA follows: TGCGCCAGCAGTGAGTCGAAGCGTCAGTACAATGAGCAGTTCTTC. Translating gives CASSESKRQYNEQFF.

This rearrangement joins TRBV7-9 to TRBJ1-4, with TRBD1 identical over 10 bases. Germline CDR1 SEHNR, CDR2 FQNEAQ (reference sequence). The J segment lost 8 bases and the V segment lost 5 bases, leaving 11 bases of the junction unmatched. This CDR3 is built from 16 residues. In DNA form, the CDR3 reads TGTGCCAGCAGCCAGCAGACAGGGGGCGCAGGCGAAAAACTGTTTTTT. It encodes CASSQQTGGAGEKLFF.

The chain joins TRBV10-1 to TRBJ2-7; 9 nucleotides line up with TRBD2. The CDR3 has 20 residues. Germline CDR1 is WNHNN and CDR2 is SYGVQD (reference sequence). V lost 3 bases, J lost 1 base, and 19 bases stayed unmatched. CDR3 sequence: CASSEGGVLAGRPTSYEQYF. The CDR3 nucleotides read TGCGCCAGCAGTGAAGGTGGTGTACTAGCGGGTCGTCCGACATCCTACGAGCAGTACTTC.

The rearrangement uses TRBV18 and TRBJ1-1; a weak D match, TRBD1 (6 bases). The V gene lost 4 bases and the J gene lost 3 bases, with 15 bases spanning the gap. Germline assignment: CDR1 KGHSH and CDR2 LQKENI. This CDR3 is 15 amino acids long. The DNA for the CDR3 is TGTGCCAGCTCACTACAGGGTTTTAAGGACACTGAAGCTTTCTTT. Translating it yields CASSLQGFKDTEAFF. Variable domain in full (rest from reference TRBV18 and TRBJ1-1): NAGVMQNPRHLVRRRGQEARLRCSPMKGHSHVYWYRQLPEEGLKFMVYLQKENIIDESGMPKERFSAEFPKEGPSILRIQQVVRGDSAAYFCASSLQGFKDTEAFFGQGTRLTVV.

The chain carries TRBV7-8 and TRBJ1-5; D gene unclear. V was pared by 5 bases and J by 4 bases, with 15 bases between. Looked up from germline, CDR1 is SGHVS and CDR2 is FQNEAQ. There are 15 residues in the CDR3. The CDR3 coding sequence is TGTGCCAGCAGCCCCGAGGTCGAGGTAAATCAGCCCCAGCATTTT. It yields the protein CASSPEVEVNQPQHF.